This TCR beta chain derives from a study of technical replicates of blood from several donors. This CDR3 has 14 residues. Germline V gives CDR1 SGHRS, CDR2 YFSETQ. V lost 4 bases and J lost 5, with 15 bases in between. Generated by immunoSEQ multiplex PCR, the TCRdb table keeps only in-frame clones and is missing some. The sample records some 80,000 clones, around 97% being singletons. Sequenced sample: T cells isolated from PBMCs. The source is a human donor in good health. The rearrangement joins TRBV5-1 to TRBJ2-5; tentatively, D is TRBD1 (7 bases). CDR3 loop: CASSPGGGSETQYF. The CDR3 DNA sequence: TGCGCCAGCAGCCCTGGAGGGGGCAGTGAGACCCAGTACTTC.